The rows below give T cell receptor beta chains drawn from one sample of a study of graft-versus-host responses after intestinal transplantation. Assay used: immunoSEQ multiplex PCR; TCRdb lists only in-frame clones, some missing. The sample consists of several thousand clones, 20% to 25% of them appearing once. The sample here was alloreactive CD4+ T cells from a mixed lymphocyte reaction culture, taken before transplantation. These receptors were taken from a human patient who was an organ donor for intestinal transplantation. Both conserved end residues are part of each CDR3. The D gene is left open where the match is weak. Only part of the rows carry a size: once, few, many, or a class if the clone is expanded.

few,TRBD1,TRBV7-4,TRBJ2-7,CASSLRTGNEQYF,TGTGCCAGCAGCCTACGGACAGGGAACGAGCAGTACTTC
.,TRBD2,TRBV6-7,TRBJ2-1,CASSSQLADVINEQFF,TGTGCCAGCAGTTCCCAACTAGCGGACGTCATCAATGAGCAGTTCTTC
.,TRBD1,TRBV4-3,TRBJ1-6,CASSQDRGSSYNSPLHF,TGCGCCAGCAGCCAAGACAGGGGGAGCTCCTATAATTCACCCCTCCACTTT
once,.,TRBV6-7,TRBJ2-7,CASTSRFYVTPESYEQYF,TGTGCCAGCACCTCAAGGTTTTATGTAACTCCCGAATCCTACGAGCAGTACTTC
medium-sized,.,TRBV9,TRBJ1-2,CASSVWGHRSEGYTF,TGTGCCAGCAGCGTATGGGGCCACAGAAGTGAGGGCTACACCTTC
.,TRBD2,TRBV28,TRBJ2-7,CASSIAGASSYEQYF,TGTGCCAGCAGCATAGCGGGAGCTTCATCCTACGAGCAGTACTTC
.,.,TRBV7-8,TRBJ2-7,CASSLRPGAAYEQYF,TGTGCCAGCAGCTTAAGACCAGGAGCGGCCTACGAGCAGTACTTC
medium-sized,.,TRBV9,TRBJ2-2,CASSVALMGELFF,TGTGCCAGCAGCGTAGCCCTTATGGGGGAGCTGTTTTTT
.,TRBD2,TRBV7-4,TRBJ2-5,CASSFGLAMETQYF,TGTGCCAGCAGCTTCGGACTAGCTATGGAGACCCAGTACTTC
.,.,TRBV19,TRBJ2-7,CASSIGRTYEQYF,TGTGCCAGTAGTATAGGCAGGACCTACGAGCAGTACTTC
.,TRBD1,TRBV27,TRBJ1-6,CASSRARTGPNNSPLHF,TGTGCCAGCAGCCGCGCCAGGACAGGCCCAAATAATTCACCCCTCCACTTT
once,TRBD2,TRBV4-2,TRBJ2-1,CASSEGTSGRATDEQFF,TGTGCCAGCAGCGAAGGGACTAGCGGGAGGGCCACGGATGAGCAGTTCTTC
.,TRBD1,TRBV7-3,TRBJ1-2,CASSLGPGTGPGYTF,TGTGCCAGCAGCTTAGGCCCTGGGACAGGGCCTGGCTACACCTTC
few,.,TRBV27,TRBJ1-4,CANLPAAGSKTGPLNEKLFF,TGTGCCAACTTGCCCGCGGCAGGTTCTAAGACTGGACCGCTTAATGAAAAACTGTTTTTT
.,.,TRBV6-5,TRBJ1-2,CASSVGQNYGYTF,TGTGCCAGCAGTGTAGGGCAGAACTATGGCTACACCTTC
medium-sized,.,TRBV19,TRBJ2-6,CASSRTVYWANVLTF,TGTGCCAGTAGTAGGACAGTCTACTGGGCCAACGTCCTGACTTTC
few,.,TRBV6-9,TRBJ2-2,CASSYSTTSNTGELFF,TGTGCCAGCAGTTACTCGACGACTAGTAACACCGGGGAGCTGTTTTTT